These 30 T cell receptor beta chains were all obtained from the same sample, sequenced in a study of cytomegalovirus exposure and HLA in healthy donors. It was with 60 Vbeta and 13 Jbeta primers that the PCR ran. Generated by immunoSEQ multiplex PCR, the TCRdb table keeps only in-frame clones and is missing some. In the table there are 85,000 to 100,000 clones, around 86% of which are singletons. The sequencing sample was made of PBMCs. These receptor sequences come from a man aged 30-40 years in good health and CMV-seropositive.

The chain couples TRBV5-1 to TRBJ1-2; D is undetermined. Looked up from germline, CDR1 is SGHRS and CDR2 is YFSETQ. The germline V and J ends were trimmed by 0 bases and 2 bases, with 8 bases remaining between them. This CDR3 has 14 residues. Written as DNA, the CDR3 is TGCGCCAGCAGCTTGGTGGCGGAGAACTATGGCTACACCTTC. It translates to CASSLVAENYGYTF.

This clone was seen just once. This sequence joins TRBV7-9 and TRBJ1-1, with D hard to call. The CDR3 extends over 12 amino acids. Between the trimmed V and J ends, which lost 3 bases and 9 bases, there was a span of 11 bases. Per the germline V gene, CDR1 is SEHNR and CDR2 is FQNEAQ (reference sequence). The CDR3 here is CASSLDSGKAFF. In nucleotides, the CDR3 is TGTGCCAGCAGCTTGGATTCGGGGAAAGCTTTCTTT.

This clone was seen a few times. The chain employs TRBV15 and TRBJ2-6; D gene ambiguous. The germline gives CDR1 LNHNV, CDR2 YYDKDF (reference sequence). The CDR3 is 16 residues long. Trimming stripped 4 bases from V and 0 bases from J, with 10 bases between. CDR3 sequence reads: CATSITRISGANVLTF. CDR3 nucleotide sequence: TGTGCCACCAGCATAACTCGCATCTCTGGGGCCAACGTCCTGACTTTC.

This clone was seen a handful of times. At one end, the junction sequence differs from germline, possibly due to a read error. The gene calls are TRBV6-1 and TRBJ2-6; D gene unclear. Per the germline V gene, CDR1 is MNHNS and CDR2 is SASEGT. CDR3 length: 15 amino acids. The CDR3 nucleotides are TGTGCCAGCAGTCAAGCTCAATCCGGGGCCAACGTCCTGACTTTC. It specifies CASSQAQSGANVLTF.

The chain carries TRBV18 and TRBJ1-1; 8 bases are a match to TRBD1. The germline V gene encodes CDR1 KGHSH and CDR2 LQKENI. The trim removed 3 bases at V and 5 bases at J, leaving 8 bases unmatched. This CDR3 region has 15 residues. The CDR3 spells CASSPRGQGETEAFF. The CDR3 coding sequence is TGTGCCAGCTCACCTAGAGGACAGGGTGAGACTGAAGCTTTCTTT.

J is TRBJ1-1 and V is TRBV5-1; a possible D gene is TRBD1 (6 bases). The CDR3 runs to 14 residues. Germline assignment: CDR1 SGHRS and CDR2 YFSETQ. V gave up 2 bases and J gave up 2 bases, with 10 bases separating them. The CDR3 sequence is CASSFNRANTEAFF. The CDR3 DNA reads TGCGCCAGCAGCTTCAACAGGGCTAACACTGAAGCTTTCTTT.

This chain joins TRBV6-1 and TRBJ1-2; D is possibly TRBD1 (5 bases). V was cut by 2 bases and J by 8 bases, with 9 bases left in between. CDR3 length: 12 residues. The germline CDR1 and CDR2 sequences are MNHNS and SASEGT. CDR3 nucleotide sequence: TGTGCCAGCAGTGAATCGGACAACGGCTACACCTTC. Protein: CASSESDNGYTF.

This clone occurred a few times. The chain is built from TRBV7-2 and TRBJ2-2; D is ambiguous. The V gene's germline CDR1 is SGHTA and CDR2 FQGNSA. CDR3 length equals 13 residues. Trimming took 1 base from V and 6 from J, leaving 6 bases between them. CDR3 nucleotides: TGTGCCAGCAGCTTAGTGTTCTCCGGGGAGCTGTTTTTT. This gives the protein CASSLVFSGELFF.

This clone was counted between two and nine times. This sequence joins TRBV7-9 and TRBJ1-4; D is ambiguous. The length of the CDR3 is 13 residues. Germline-derived CDR1 and CDR2 are SEHNR and FQNEAQ (reference sequence). V was shortened by 2 bases and J by 11 bases, with 12 bases between the two germline ends. The CDR3: CASSLNGEDKLFF. The CDR3 DNA follows: TGTGCCAGCAGCTTAAATGGGGAGGACAAACTGTTTTTT. The full variable domain, rest sourced from reference TRBV7-9 and TRBJ1-4, is DTGVSQNPRHKITKRGQNVTFRCDPISEHNRLYWYRQTLGQGPEFLTYFQNEAQLEKSRLLSDRFSAERPKGSFSTLEIQRTEQGDSAMYLCASSLNGEDKLFFGSGTQLSVL.

This clone was counted once. V is TRBV28 and J is TRBJ2-2, with TRBD2 matching over 8 bases. Germline lookup yields CDR1 MDHEN and CDR2 SYDVKM. This CDR3 is 15 amino acids long. V gave up 4 bases and J gave up 5 bases; unmatched junction bases: 6. DNA for the CDR3: TGTGCCAGCAGTTCCCCCGGGACTAGGACCGGGGAGCTGTTTTTT. Amino acids: CASSSPGTRTGELFF. Full variable domain (missing parts from reference TRBV28 and TRBJ2-2): DVKVTQSSRYLVKRTGEKVFLECVQDMDHENMFWYRQDPGLGLRLIYFSYDVKMKEKGDIPEGYSVSREKKERFSLILESASTNQTSMYLCASSSPGTRTGELFFGEGSRLTVL.

V gene TRBV4-1 combines with J gene TRBJ2-3; TRBD2 aligns across 7 bases. V was pared by 4 bases and J by 6 bases, with 10 bases of the junction left unmatched. The germline V gene encodes CDR1 MGHRA and CDR2 YSYEKL. The CDR3 runs to 15 residues. CDR3 in DNA: TGCGCCAGCAGCCCACTGCTGGGGAGGGCCGATACGCAGTATTTT. It yields the protein CASSPLLGRADTQYF.

The genes are TRBV5-1 and TRBJ1-4, with D possibly being TRBD1 (6 bases). Trimming left V 4 bases short and J 5 bases short, with 12 bases between. CDR1 and CDR2 (germline): SGHRS, YFSETQ. The CDR3 length is 14 residues. The CDR3 nucleotides read TGCGCCAGCAGCGGAGGACAGCACAATGAAAAACTGTTTTTT. It translates to CASSGGQHNEKLFF.

The rearrangement links TRBV27 to TRBJ2-7; 11 bases are shared with TRBD2. The CDR3 extends over 15 amino acids. The V segment lost 2 bases and the J segment 4 bases; nucleotides outside the gene matches: 4. CDR1 MNHEY and CDR2 SMNVEV come from the germline V gene (reference sequence). DNA for the CDR3: TGTGCCAGCAGTTTAGCCGGGACTAGCGGTTACGAGCAGTACTTC. Residues: CASSLAGTSGYEQYF.

As for this clone: It differs at one base from a far larger clone, so likely a read error. The chain joins TRBV5-1 to TRBJ2-2, with D perhaps matching TRBD2 (6 bases). The CDR3 loop spans 17 amino acids. Deletions cut 1 base from V and 2 bases from J, with 15 bases between. Germline loops: CDR1 SGHRS, CDR2 YFSETQ. CDR3 residues: CASSLRNGRFNTGELFF. The CDR3 bases are TGCGCCAGCAGCTTGCGCAACGGGAGATTTAACACCGGGGAGCTGTTTTTT.

The table lists this clone with a count of one. The chain combines TRBV5-4 with TRBJ2-3; 10 positions match TRBD2. V was pared by 6 bases and J by 3 bases, with 4 bases of the junction left unmatched. The CDR3 totals 14 residues. Germline-derived CDR1 and CDR2 are SGHNT and YYREEE (reference sequence). The CDR3 sequence: CASTSGRGTDTQYF. The CDR3 DNA follows: TGTGCCAGCACAAGCGGGAGGGGTACAGATACGCAGTATTTT.

Here the CDR3 reads CAWSSGNGNTIYF. In DNA, the CDR3 is TGTGCCTGGAGTTCAGGGAATGGAAACACCATATATTTT. The V gene is TRBV30, the J gene TRBJ1-3; maybe TRBD1 (5 bases). In germline, CDR1 is GTSNPN, CDR2 SVGIG (reference sequence). V shed 2 bases and J shed 3 bases, with 8 bases lying between them. The CDR3 has 13 residues.

The chain employs TRBV7-9 and TRBJ2-2; 11 positions agree with TRBD2. The CDR3 length is 19 residues. Trimming at V came to 1 base and at J to 3 bases, leaving 10 bases not matched to a gene. Germline lookup yields CDR1 SEHNR and CDR2 FQNEAQ (reference sequence). The CDR3 is CASSLGRLASGRHTGELFF. Here the CDR3 DNA reads TGTGCCAGCAGCTTAGGGAGGTTGGCTAGCGGGAGGCACACCGGGGAGCTGTTTTTT.

This clone showed up just a few times. The J gene is TRBJ2-2, the V gene TRBV7-8; 10 nucleotides align to TRBD2. Germline V lookup: CDR1 SGHVS, CDR2 FQNEAQ. Unmatched junction bases numbered 15, after V lost 7 bases and J lost 4 bases. The CDR3 is 18 amino acids. The DNA of the CDR3 is TGTGCCAGCACCCAAACGGCGTCTAGCGGGGGCCTCACCGGGGAGCTGTTTTTT. Amino acids: CASTQTASSGGLTGELFF.

The J gene is TRBJ2-7, the V gene TRBV6-1; TRBD1 matches at 11 bases. The CDR3 contains 15 residues. V shed 6 bases, J shed 3 bases, and the junction held 7 bases outside the gene matches. Germline V CDR1 and CDR2: MNHNS, SASEGT. CDR3 sequence: CASRGQGGSHYEQYF. CDR3 DNA sequence: TGTGCCAGCAGGGGACAGGGGGGGTCCCACTACGAGCAGTACTTC.

This chain uses TRBV2 with TRBJ2-5; D is perhaps TRBD2 (7 bases). The CDR3 has 13 residues. Trimming removed 7 bases at V and 5 bases at J, with 14 bases between. Germline CDR1 SNHLY, CDR2 FYNNEI. The CDR3: CASKGRGGETQYF. The CDR3 region has the DNA TGTGCCAGCAAGGGCAGGGGAGGGGAGACCCAGTACTTC.

This CDR3 is CASSKAKGADLIF. The CDR3 DNA follows: TGTGCCAGCAGCAAAGCGAAAGGAGCCGACCTTATCTTT. The chain has TRBV21-1 and TRBJ1-1. TRBV21-1 is a pseudogene locus. This CDR3 spans 13 amino acids.

The rearrangement uses TRBV7-8 and TRBJ2-7, with 11 bases lining up with TRBD2. The CDR3 contains 18 residues. V was clipped by 5 bases and J by 4 bases; unmatched bases: 16. Germline CDR1 SGHVS, CDR2 FQNEAQ. This CDR3 reads CASSTAGITSGRNYEQYF. The DNA for the CDR3 is TGTGCCAGCAGCACGGCAGGGATAACTAGCGGGAGAAATTACGAGCAGTACTTC.

The chain has TRBV27 and TRBJ2-1; 11 bases match TRBD2. The ends lost 6 bases at V and 5 bases at J; junction bases unmatched: 9. This CDR3 is built from 16 residues. Germline V lookup: CDR1 MNHEY, CDR2 SMNVEV (reference sequence). CDR3 in amino acids: CASREPGLADDNEQFF. The DNA of the CDR3 is TGTGCCAGCAGAGAACCGGGACTAGCGGACGACAATGAGCAGTTCTTC.

The rearrangement links TRBV5-1 to TRBJ2-6; TRBD1 matches at 8 bases. The CDR3 is 20 residues long. Per the germline V gene, CDR1 is SGHRS and CDR2 is YFSETQ. J gave up 0 bases and V 4 bases, and 15 bases lay outside the gene matches. The CDR3 here is CASSPVGQGKRDSGANVLTF. CDR3 coding DNA: TGCGCCAGCAGCCCCGTTGGACAGGGAAAACGCGACTCTGGGGCCAACGTCCTGACTTTC.

This clone showed up just a few times. The chain is built from TRBV6-5 and TRBJ2-1; the match to TRBD2 covers 7 bases. V was pared by 2 bases and J by 4 bases, with 8 bases of the junction left unmatched. Germline CDR1 is MNHEY and CDR2 is SVGAGI. There are 16 residues in the CDR3. The CDR3 here is CASSYGLAVRYNEQFF. In nucleotides, the CDR3 is TGTGCCAGCAGTTACGGGCTAGCGGTTAGGTACAATGAGCAGTTCTTC.

Here the CDR3 reads CASSLVRGRENTGELFF. The CDR3 DNA reads TGCGCCAGCAGCTTGGTTCGCGGGAGGGAGAACACCGGGGAGCTGTTTTTT. V is TRBV5-1 and J is TRBJ2-2, with 9 nucleotides matching TRBD2. CDR3 length: 17 amino acids. CDR1 and CDR2 from the germline V gene are SGHRS and YFSETQ. Trimming at V came to 0 bases and at J to 1 base, leaving 4 bases not matched to a gene. Supplemented by reference TRBV5-1 and TRBJ2-2, the full variable domain reads KAGVTQTPRYLIKTRGQQVTLSCSPISGHRSVSWYQQTPGQGLQFLFEYFSETQRNKGNFPGRFSGRQFSNSRSEMNVSTLELGDSALYLCASSLVRGRENTGELFFGEGSRLTVL.

This clone was seen only a few times. V is TRBV5-1 and J is TRBJ1-1, with a weak D call TRBD1 (5 bases). The CDR3 covers 15 residues. Germline V gene lookup returns CDR1 SGHRS and CDR2 YFSETQ. V was cut by 1 base and J by 6 bases, with 16 bases left in between. The CDR3 coding sequence is TGCGCCAGCAGCTTGTCGGGCAGGGTAGAGGCTGAAGCTTTCTTT. The encoded protein is CASSLSGRVEAEAFF.

Here the CDR3 reads CASSPISFTGTGQETQYF. The DNA for the CDR3 is TGTGCCAGCAGCCCCATATCATTCACCGGGACAGGGCAAGAGACCCAGTACTTC. This chain joins TRBV7-9 and TRBJ2-5; TRBD1 aligns across 9 bases. Trimming at V came to 5 bases and at J to 2 bases, leaving 15 bases not matched to a gene. The CDR3 length is 18 residues. Germline lookup yields CDR1 SEHNR and CDR2 FQNEAQ (reference sequence). The full variable domain, its missing parts supplied by reference TRBV7-9 and TRBJ2-5, is DTGVSQNPRHKITKRGQNVTFRCDPISEHNRLYWYRQTLGQGPEFLTYFQNEAQLEKSRLLSDRFSAERPKGSFSTLEIQRTEQGDSAMYLCASSPISFTGTGQETQYFGPGTRLLVL.

The J gene is TRBJ2-2, the V gene TRBV19; 8 bases fit TRBD2. Germline V gene sequence: CDR1 LNHDA, CDR2 SQIVND (reference sequence). This CDR3 spans 14 amino acids. The junction had 0 bases not matched to a gene; V was cut back by 6 bases and J by 0 bases. CDR3 sequence: CASRLAANTGELFF. The CDR3 bases are TGTGCCAGTAGACTAGCGGCGAACACCGGGGAGCTGTTTTTT.

This chain links TRBV15 with TRBJ2-1; tentatively, D is TRBD1 (6 bases). V lost 5 bases to trimming and J lost 0 bases, with 11 bases between them. The V gene's germline CDR1 is LNHNV and CDR2 YYDKDF (reference sequence). This CDR3 has 15 amino acids. CDR3 in amino acids: CATSPRQASYNEQFF. CDR3 DNA: TGTGCCACCAGCCCCCGACAGGCCTCCTACAATGAGCAGTTCTTC.